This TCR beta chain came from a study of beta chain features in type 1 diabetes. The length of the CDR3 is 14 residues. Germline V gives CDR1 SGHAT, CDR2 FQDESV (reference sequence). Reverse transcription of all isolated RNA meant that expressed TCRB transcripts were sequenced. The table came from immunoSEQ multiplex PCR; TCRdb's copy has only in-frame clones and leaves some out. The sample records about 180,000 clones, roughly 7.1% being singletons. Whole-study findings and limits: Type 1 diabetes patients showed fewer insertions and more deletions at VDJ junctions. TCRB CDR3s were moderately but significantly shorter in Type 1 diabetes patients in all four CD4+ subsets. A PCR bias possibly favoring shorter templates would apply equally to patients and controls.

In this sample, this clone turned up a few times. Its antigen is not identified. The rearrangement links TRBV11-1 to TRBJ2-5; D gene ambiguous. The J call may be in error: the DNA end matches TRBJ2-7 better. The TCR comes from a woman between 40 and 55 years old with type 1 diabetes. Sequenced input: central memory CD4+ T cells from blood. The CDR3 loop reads CASTSKWGSYEQYF. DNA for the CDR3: TGTGCCAGCACCTCGAAGTGGGGCTCCTACGAGCAGTACTTC.